The 32 T cell receptor beta chains listed next were all sequenced from one sample in a study of human T cells and chemical hapten exposure. This sample's time point: pre-sensitization, week 0. Treatment meaning: therapeutic diphenylcyclopropenone sensitization with weekly scalp DPC. TCRdb analysed the RACE reads with MiXCR anew, one entry per CDR3 protein. The sample lists around 250,000 distinct CDR3 sequences; about 8.6% were seen once. The material was whole blood, obtained in connection with sensitization to the hapten diphenylcyclopropenone (DPC). The receptors here all came from a woman between 40 and 50 years old with alopecia areata. Some clones in this sample may be carry-over from other donors' samples.

This clonotype was detected only a few times. The chain uses TRBV6-6 and TRBJ2-7; D unresolved. The ends were cut back, 1 base at V and 2 bases at J, with 9 bases in the middle. Per germline, CDR1 MNHNY and CDR2 SVGAGI (reference sequence). The CDR3 spans 14 residues. CDR3 region: CASSYWATTYEQYF. The CDR3 coding sequence is TGTGCCAGCAGTTACTGGGCTACAACCTACGAGCAGTACTTC.

The chain carries TRBV5-6 and TRBJ2-2; D possibly corresponds to TRBD2 (5 bases). CDR1 and CDR2 from the germline V gene are SGHDT and YYEEEE. Trimming removed 5 bases from V and 1 base from J, with 12 bases in between. The CDR3 is 15 amino acids. As DNA, the CDR3 is TGTGCCAGCAGTCCCATCGGGGTGAACACCGGGGAGCTGTTTTTT. Its translation is CASSPIGVNTGELFF. The full variable domain, rest sourced from reference TRBV5-6 and TRBJ2-2, is DAGVTQSPTHLIKTRGQQVTLRCSPKSGHDTVSWYQQALGQGPQFIFQYYEEEERQRGNFPDRFSGHQFPNYSSELNVNALLLGDSALYLCASSPIGVNTGELFFGEGSRLTVL.

This clonotype was picked up a small number of times. The rearrangement uses TRBV12-3 or TRBV12-4 and TRBJ2-2; D gene uncertain. The CDR3 totals 12 residues. The V and J ends lost 3 bases and 7 bases respectively, with 6 bases between them. CDR3 nucleotides: TGTGCCAGCAGTTTTCAAGTCGGGGAGCTGTTTTTT. Protein product: CASSFQVGELFF.

This clonotype was counted ten times or more. V gene TRBV6-2 or TRBV6-3 combines with J gene TRBJ1-5, with no clear D. CDR1 MNHEY and CDR2 SVGEGT come from the germline V gene. The CDR3 has 12 amino acids. Trimming took 11 bases from V and 0 from J, leaving 8 bases between them. The CDR3 DNA is TGTGCCTCGGGATATAGCAATCAGCCCCAGCATTTT. The encoded protein is CASGYSNQPQHF.

This clonotype was seen a handful of times. The chain joins TRBV28 to TRBJ1-5; D might be TRBD1 (5 bases). Germline V gene data show CDR1 as MDHEN and CDR2 as SYDVKM. V was shortened by 6 bases and J by 6 bases, with 18 bases between the two germline ends. The CDR3 has 15 residues. DNA of the CDR3: TGTGCCAGCAGACCCGTATCGGGGGGAGGTCAGCCCCAGCATTTT. It codes for CASRPVSGGGQPQHF.

This clonotype was seen more than once but under ten times. The CDR3 loop reads CASSQWGQGANYGYTF. In nucleotides, the CDR3 is TGCGCCAGCAGCCAGTGGGGGCAGGGCGCTAACTATGGCTACACCTTC. The rearrangement uses TRBV4-3 and TRBJ1-2; D perhaps matches TRBD1 (6 bases). The CDR3 sequence is 16 residues long. Germline V gene lookup returns CDR1 LGHNA and CDR2 YSLEER. The germline V and J ends were trimmed by 3 bases and 0 bases, with 14 bases remaining between them.

This clonotype occurred many times. The gene calls are TRBV4-2 and TRBJ1-1, with 8 bases fitting TRBD1. Germline lookup yields CDR1 LGHNA and CDR2 YNFKEQ. V was clipped by 3 bases and J by 6 bases; unmatched bases: 9. This CDR3 is built from 15 residues. The CDR3 bases are TGTGCCAGCAGCCAGGCTATGGGACAGGTGGCTGAAGCTTTCTTT. It translates to CASSQAMGQVAEAFF.

Many counts were recorded for this clonotype. The rearrangement links TRBV6-1 to TRBJ1-5; no firm D call. Germline loops: CDR1 MNHNS, CDR2 SASEGT. The CDR3 totals 13 residues. The ends were cut back, 2 bases at V and 3 bases at J, with 5 bases in the middle. The CDR3 nucleotides are TGTGCCAGCAGTGAACATTTCAATCAGCCCCAGCATTTT. Amino acids: CASSEHFNQPQHF.

The CDR3: CASSSGPEPYEQYF. In nucleotides, the CDR3 is TGTGCCAGCAGTTCGGGTCCCGAACCCTACGAGCAGTACTTC. The chain combines TRBV28 with TRBJ2-7; D unresolved. Per the germline V gene, CDR1 is MDHEN and CDR2 is SYDVKM. This CDR3 comprises 14 residues. Deletions cut 4 bases from V and 2 bases from J, with 12 bases between.

This clonotype was counted between two and nine times. The V call is TRBV4-2, the J call TRBJ1-5, with 7 bases matching TRBD1. CDR1 is LGHNA and CDR2 is YNFKEQ in the germline V gene. The CDR3 has 15 amino acids. The trim removed 0 bases at V and 3 bases at J, leaving 2 bases unmatched. CDR3 amino acids: CASSQEGQSNQPQHF. DNA for the CDR3: TGTGCCAGCAGCCAAGAGGGACAGTCCAATCAGCCCCAGCATTTT.

The DNA for the CDR3 is TGCAGTGCCGATAGTTACTTGGCGGGACTAGCGGCAAACAATGAGCAGTTCTTC. As protein: CSADSYLAGLAANNEQFF. V and J are TRBV20-1 and TRBJ2-1, with TRBD2 matching 11 bases. The germline gives CDR1 DFQATT, CDR2 SNEGSKA (reference sequence). CDR3 length: 18 amino acids. The V segment lost 6 bases and the J segment 5 bases; nucleotides outside the gene matches: 18.

The chain uses TRBV7-3 and TRBJ2-1, with TRBD2 identical over 8 bases. The trim removed 5 bases at V and 0 bases at J, leaving 9 bases unmatched. CDR3 length equals 17 residues. Per the germline V gene, CDR1 is SGHTA and CDR2 is FQGTGA. The chain's CDR3 is CASSPLTGGPSYNEQFF. The CDR3 bases are TGTGCCAGCAGCCCCCTAACGGGAGGGCCCTCCTACAATGAGCAGTTCTTC.

This rearrangement joins TRBV4-1 to TRBJ2-5; TRBD2 matches 13 bases. This CDR3 region has 17 residues. The germline CDR1 and CDR2 sequences are MGHRA and YSYEKL. V lost 0 bases to trimming and J lost 2 bases; unmatched junction nucleotides: 3. CDR3 residues: CASSQDLGLAGQETQYF. The CDR3 coding sequence is TGCGCCAGCAGCCAAGATCTGGGACTAGCGGGGCAAGAGACCCAGTACTTC.

The rearrangement links TRBV28 to TRBJ2-1; the match to TRBD2 covers 8 bases. Germline V lookup: CDR1 MDHEN, CDR2 SYDVKM. The CDR3 loop spans 16 amino acids. The ends lost 4 bases at V and 0 bases at J; junction bases unmatched: 5. This CDR3 is CASSSGTSASYNEQFF. CDR3 in DNA: TGTGCCAGCAGTTCCGGGACTAGTGCCTCCTACAATGAGCAGTTCTTC.

This clonotype has more than one count but fewer than ten. The V and J genes are TRBV24-1 and TRBJ2-1; D possibly corresponds to TRBD1 (6 bases). Trimming removed 3 bases at V and 4 bases at J, with 12 bases between. Germline V gene data show CDR1 as KGHDR and CDR2 as SFDVKD. This CDR3 contains 15 residues. The CDR3 here is CATSDRQGMYNEQFF. CDR3 DNA: TGTGCCACCAGTGATAGGCAGGGGATGTACAATGAGCAGTTCTTC.

This clonotype has only a few counts. This sequence joins TRBV30 and TRBJ1-2; 7 bases map to TRBD1. CDR3 length equals 14 residues. V was pared by 3 bases and J by 2 bases, with 6 bases of the junction left unmatched. Germline CDR1 reads GTSNPN; CDR2 reads SVGIG (reference sequence). CDR3 residues: CAWRSGQSNYGYTF. CDR3 bases: TGTGCCTGGAGGTCGGGACAGTCAAACTATGGCTACACCTTC.

The rearrangement joins TRBV12-3 or TRBV12-4 to TRBJ2-3; no reliable D call. Trimming took 4 bases from V and 3 from J, leaving 5 bases between them. This CDR3 is built from 12 residues. The CDR3 region is CASSSQTDTQYF. The CDR3 DNA reads TGTGCCAGCAGTTCCCAAACAGATACGCAGTATTTT.

This clonotype was observed a few times. The chain uses TRBV6-6 and TRBJ2-1; possibly TRBD1 or TRBD2 for D (5 bases each). V lost 0 bases, J lost 3 bases, and 9 bases lay in between. From germline, CDR1 is MNHNY and CDR2 SVGAGI (reference sequence). This CDR3 comprises 15 residues. The DNA of the CDR3 is TGTGCCAGCAGTTACTCCGGGGACCTCTACAATGAGCAGTTCTTC. This translates into CASSYSGDLYNEQFF.

This clonotype was counted only a few times. The CDR3 sequence is CSASPSTENTGELFF. CDR3 DNA sequence: TGCAGTGCGAGCCCTAGTACTGAGAACACCGGGGAGCTGTTTTTT. The gene calls are TRBV20-1 and TRBJ2-2; D gene uncertain. With 6 bases removed from V and 1 base from J, the gap between germline ends came to 15 bases. The CDR3 spans 15 residues. Germline V gene sequence: CDR1 DFQATT, CDR2 SNEGSKA (reference sequence).

V gene TRBV5-1 combines with J gene TRBJ2-7; D is unclear. Germline V gene lookup returns CDR1 SGHRS and CDR2 YFSETQ. The CDR3 has 15 amino acids. With 0 bases removed from V and 5 bases from J, the gap between germline ends came to 15 bases. CDR3 loop: CASSLAGDQSHEQYF. The DNA of the CDR3 is TGCGCCAGCAGCTTGGCTGGCGACCAAAGCCACGAGCAGTACTTC.

The V gene is TRBV5-1, the J gene TRBJ1-1, with TRBD1 matching 8 bases. The V segment lost 5 bases and the J segment 4 bases; nucleotides outside the gene matches: 7. CDR1 is SGHRS, CDR2 YFSETQ, per germline. The CDR3 covers 14 residues. The CDR3 protein is CASSTNTGGTEAFF. Here the CDR3 DNA reads TGCGCCAGCAGTACGAATACAGGGGGCACTGAAGCTTTCTTT.

This clonotype has just a few counts. The gene calls are TRBV20-1 and TRBJ2-5; maybe TRBD2 (6 bases). With 6 bases removed from V and 5 bases from J, the gap between germline ends came to 16 bases. The CDR3 is 13 amino acids. The germline CDR1 and CDR2 sequences are DFQATT and SNEGSKA (reference sequence). CDR3 loop: CSAPTPGRETQYF. Written as DNA, the CDR3 is TGCAGTGCACCCACACCAGGGAGGGAGACCCAGTACTTC.

Many counts were recorded for this clonotype. The genes are TRBV29-1 and TRBJ2-3; D may correspond to TRBD1 or TRBD2 (5 bases each). There are 13 residues in the CDR3. CDR1 SQVTM and CDR2 ANQGSEA come from the germline V gene. Between the trimmed V and J ends, which lost 4 bases and 1 base, there was a span of 9 bases. The CDR3 DNA follows: TGCAGCGTTGCCCCGGGGCGCACAGATACGCAGTATTTT. Its translation is CSVAPGRTDTQYF.

At least ten counts were recorded for this clonotype. The J gene is TRBJ2-7, the V gene TRBV6-2 or TRBV6-3; tentative D call: TRBD2 (6 bases). Germline loops: CDR1 MNHEY, CDR2 SVGEGT. Trimming shortened V by 10 bases and J by 4 bases, and 8 bases separated the two germline ends. The CDR3 runs to 10 residues. The CDR3 region has the DNA TGTGCCACCGGGAGTTACGAGCAGTACTTC. Translating gives CATGSYEQYF.

The chain links TRBV20-1 to TRBJ1-2; D uncertain. The V gene's germline CDR1 is DFQATT and CDR2 SNEGSKA (reference sequence). The CDR3 covers 13 residues. Trimming cost V 3 bases and J 8 bases, with 16 bases left between them. The CDR3 DNA sequence: TGCAGTGCTAGCCCCATCGAGGTTGGCGGCTACACCTTC. Amino acids: CSASPIEVGGYTF.

This chain links TRBV7-2 with TRBJ2-5, with TRBD2 as a possible D gene (6 bases). This CDR3 is built from 15 residues. Germline lookup yields CDR1 SGHTA and CDR2 FQGNSA. Trimming left V 7 bases short and J 4 bases short, with 19 bases between. The CDR3: CASTTGRGGRETQYF. CDR3 nucleotides: TGTGCCAGCACCACGGGCCGGGGAGGTCGAGAGACCCAGTACTTC. Together with reference TRBV7-2 and TRBJ2-5, the CDR3 gives the full variable domain: GAGVSQSPSNKVTEKGKDVELRCDPISGHTALYWYRQSLGQGLEFLIYFQGNSAPDKSGLPSDRFSAERTGGSVSTLTIQRTQQEDSAVYLCASTTGRGGRETQYFGPGTRLLVL.

The chain recombines TRBV7-9 with TRBJ2-1; a possible D gene is TRBD1 (7 bases). Germline CDR1 reads SEHNR; CDR2 reads FQNEAQ (reference sequence). The CDR3 runs to 16 residues. V was cut by 2 bases and J by 12 bases, with 23 bases left in between. CDR3 bases: TGTGCCAGCAGCTTAATCTGGGTGCAGGGGGGTATAGGGCAGTTCTTC. Residues: CASSLIWVQGGIGQFF. The whole variable domain, filled in from reference TRBV7-9 and TRBJ2-1, reads DTGVSQNPRHKITKRGQNVTFRCDPISEHNRLYWYRQTLGQGPEFLTYFQNEAQLEKSRLLSDRFSAERPKGSFSTLEIQRTEQGDSAMYLCASSLIWVQGGIGQFFGPGTRLTVL.

The table lists this clonotype with a few counts. V and J are TRBV28 and TRBJ2-3, with 11 bases matching TRBD2. V dropped 7 bases and J dropped 6; count of bases not matched to a gene: 9. CDR1 and CDR2 from the germline V gene are MDHEN and SYDVKM. This CDR3 contains 15 residues. The CDR3 loop is CASTPSGRPADTQYF. CDR3 nucleotides: TGTGCCAGCACCCCTAGCGGGAGGCCCGCGGATACGCAGTATTTT.

This clonotype was detected only a few times. J is TRBJ1-6 and V is TRBV7-9; TRBD1 matches at 7 bases. The V and J ends lost 5 bases and 7 bases, in that order; junction bases with no gene match: 5. The CDR3 runs 14 residues. Germline lookup yields CDR1 SEHNR and CDR2 FQNEAQ (reference sequence). CDR3 DNA: TGTGCCAGCAGCATAGGGGGCGGCAATTCACCCCTCCACTTT. Its protein product is CASSIGGGNSPLHF. Full variable domain (outside the CDR3, taken from reference TRBV7-9 and TRBJ1-6): DTGVSQNPRHKITKRGQNVTFRCDPISEHNRLYWYRQTLGQGPEFLTYFQNEAQLEKSRLLSDRFSAERPKGSFSTLEIQRTEQGDSAMYLCASSIGGGNSPLHFGNGTRLTVT.

The V and J genes are TRBV12-3 or TRBV12-4 and TRBJ1-5; D remains unclear. This CDR3 is built from 14 residues. Trimming shortened V by 6 bases and J by 3 bases, and 12 bases separated the two germline ends. In DNA, the CDR3 is TGTGCCAGCAGCCCCGGACGGATCAATCAGCCCCAGCATTTT. Encoded protein: CASSPGRINQPQHF.

The V gene is TRBV30, the J gene TRBJ2-1; TRBD2 matches 13 bases. This CDR3 comprises 15 residues. CDR1 is GTSNPN and CDR2 is SVGIG in the germline V gene (reference sequence). The ends lost 5 bases at V and 0 bases at J; junction bases unmatched: 1. The CDR3 protein is CAWGTSGNSYNEQFF. For the CDR3, the DNA is TGTGCCTGGGGGACTAGCGGGAACTCCTACAATGAGCAGTTCTTC.

J is TRBJ2-3 and V is TRBV6-6, with TRBD2 matching 9 bases. V dropped 5 bases and J dropped 4; count of bases not matched to a gene: 10. The CDR3 sequence is 16 residues long. Germline assignment: CDR1 MNHNY and CDR2 SVGAGI (reference sequence). Here the CDR3 DNA reads TGTGCCAGCAGTAACCCCGGCGGGAGGGCCGCAGATACGCAGTATTTT. Amino acids: CASSNPGGRAADTQYF.